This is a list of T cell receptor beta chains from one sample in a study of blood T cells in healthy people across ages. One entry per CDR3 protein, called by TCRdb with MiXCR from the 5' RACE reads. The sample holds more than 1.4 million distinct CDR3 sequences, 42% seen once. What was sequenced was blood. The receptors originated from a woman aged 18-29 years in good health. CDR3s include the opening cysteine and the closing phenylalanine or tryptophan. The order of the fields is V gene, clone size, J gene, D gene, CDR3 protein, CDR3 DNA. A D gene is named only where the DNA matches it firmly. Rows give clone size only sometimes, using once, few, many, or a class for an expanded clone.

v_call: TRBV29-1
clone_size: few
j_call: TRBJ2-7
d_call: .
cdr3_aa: CSVEGGTGYEQYF
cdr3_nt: TGCAGCGTTGAAGGGGGTACTGGTTACGAGCAGTACTTC

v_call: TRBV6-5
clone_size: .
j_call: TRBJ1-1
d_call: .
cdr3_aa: CASSKGGVSTEAFF
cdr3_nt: TGTGCCAGCAGCAAAGGGGGGGTAAGCACTGAAGCTTTCTTT

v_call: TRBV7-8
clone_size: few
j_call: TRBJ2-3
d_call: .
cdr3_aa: CASSSITPTDTQYF
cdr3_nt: TGTGCCAGCAGCTCGATTACACCCACAGATACGCAGTATTTT

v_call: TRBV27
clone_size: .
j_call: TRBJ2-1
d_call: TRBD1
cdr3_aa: CASSLWQGADEQFF
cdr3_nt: TGTGCCAGCAGTTTATGGCAGGGGGCGGATGAGCAGTTCTTC

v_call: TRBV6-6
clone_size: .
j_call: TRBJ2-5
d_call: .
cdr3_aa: CASRGDRTQQETQYF
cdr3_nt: TGTGCCAGCAGGGGCGACAGGACCCAACAAGAGACCCAGTACTTC

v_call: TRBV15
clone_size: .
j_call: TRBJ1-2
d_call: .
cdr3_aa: CATSSALSYGYTF
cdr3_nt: TGTGCCACCAGCTCGGCCCTTAGCTATGGCTACACCTTC

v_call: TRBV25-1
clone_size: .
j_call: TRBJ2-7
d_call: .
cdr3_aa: CASSGPYSYNEQYF
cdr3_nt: TGTGCCAGCAGTGGTCCTTACTCCTACAATGAGCAGTACTTC

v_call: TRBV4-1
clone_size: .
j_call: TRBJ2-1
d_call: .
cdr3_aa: CASSHWASESYNEQFF
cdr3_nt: TGCGCCAGCAGCCATTGGGCTAGCGAATCCTACAATGAGCAGTTCTTC

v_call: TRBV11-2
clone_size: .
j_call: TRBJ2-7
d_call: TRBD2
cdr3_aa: CASSLKGRIGGSPSYYEQYF
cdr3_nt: TGTGCCAGCAGCTTAAAAGGGCGGATCGGGGGGAGTCCCTCGTACTACGAGCAGTACTTC

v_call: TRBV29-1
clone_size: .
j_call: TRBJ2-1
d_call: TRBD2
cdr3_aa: CSSNEGLAGSEQFF
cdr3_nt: TGCAGCTCGAATGAGGGACTAGCGGGTAGTGAGCAGTTCTTC

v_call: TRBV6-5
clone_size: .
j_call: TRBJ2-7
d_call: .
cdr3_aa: CASSQGGRAEQYF
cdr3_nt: TGTGCCAGCAGTCAAGGGGGTAGGGCCGAGCAGTACTTC

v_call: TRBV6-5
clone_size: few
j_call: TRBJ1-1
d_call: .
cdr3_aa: CASTHPSSMEAFF
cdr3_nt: TGTGCCAGCACTCACCCGTCTTCGATGGAAGCTTTCTTT

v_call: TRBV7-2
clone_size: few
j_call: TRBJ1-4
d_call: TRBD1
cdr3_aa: CASSPIRRTGTEKLFF
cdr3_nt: TGTGCCAGCAGCCCCATCCGTCGGACAGGGACCGAAAAACTGTTTTTT

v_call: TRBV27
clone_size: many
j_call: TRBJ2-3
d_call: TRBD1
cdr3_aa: CASSPGQTDTQYF
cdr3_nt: TGTGCCAGCAGTCCGGGACAGACAGATACGCAGTATTTT

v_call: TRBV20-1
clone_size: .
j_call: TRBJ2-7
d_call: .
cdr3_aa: CSARGRLEGGEQYF
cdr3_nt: TGCAGTGCTAGAGGGCGTCTAGAGGGAGGCGAGCAGTACTTC

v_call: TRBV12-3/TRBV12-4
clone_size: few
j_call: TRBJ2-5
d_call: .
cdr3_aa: CASRSDSPETQYF
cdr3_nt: TGTGCCAGCAGATCCGACAGCCCGGAGACCCAGTACTTC

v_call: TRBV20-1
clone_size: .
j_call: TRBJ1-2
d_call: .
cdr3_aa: CSARGPGYYGYTF
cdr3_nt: TGCAGTGCTAGAGGGCCAGGGTACTATGGCTACACCTTC

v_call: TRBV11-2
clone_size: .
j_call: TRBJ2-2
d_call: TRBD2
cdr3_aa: CAGSPGGLAGGTGELFF
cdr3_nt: TGTGCCGGCAGCCCCGGCGGGCTAGCGGGGGGAACCGGGGAGCTGTTTTTT

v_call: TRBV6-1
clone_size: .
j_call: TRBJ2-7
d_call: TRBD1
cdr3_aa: CAGSDPLDRGGSYEQYF
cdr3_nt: TGTGCCGGCAGTGATCCCCTCGACAGGGGGGGATCCTACGAGCAGTACTTC

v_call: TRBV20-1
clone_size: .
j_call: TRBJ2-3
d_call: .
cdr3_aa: CSASAPPTSSTDTQYF
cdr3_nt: TGCAGTGCTAGCGCGCCACCTACCTCTAGCACAGATACGCAGTATTTT

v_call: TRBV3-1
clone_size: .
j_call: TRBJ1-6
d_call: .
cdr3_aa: CASGGGESPLHF
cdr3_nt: TGTGCCAGCGGGGGAGGAGAATCACCCCTCCACTTT

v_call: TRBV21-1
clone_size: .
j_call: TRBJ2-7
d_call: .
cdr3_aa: CASSVPSGRRYEQYF
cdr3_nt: TGTGCCAGCAGCGTGCCTAGCGGGAGAAGGTACGAGCAGTACTTC

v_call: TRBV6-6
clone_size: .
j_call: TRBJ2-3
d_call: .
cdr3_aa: CASSYSRTASTDTQYF
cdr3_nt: TGTGCCAGCAGTTACTCTAGGACCGCTAGCACAGATACGCAGTATTTT

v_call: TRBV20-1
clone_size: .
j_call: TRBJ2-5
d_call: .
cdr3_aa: CSAIGPPASKRETQYF
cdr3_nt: TGCAGTGCTATCGGGCCCCCGGCATCTAAACGGGAGACCCAGTACTTC

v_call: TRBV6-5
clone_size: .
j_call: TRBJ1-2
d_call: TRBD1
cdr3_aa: CASSPSGTGYGYTF
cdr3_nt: TGTGCCAGCAGTCCCTCCGGGACAGGGTATGGCTACACCTTC

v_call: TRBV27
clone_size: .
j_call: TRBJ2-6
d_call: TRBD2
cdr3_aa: CASSPLAGSSGANVLTF
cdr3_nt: TGTGCCAGCAGTCCCCTAGCGGGGAGCTCTGGGGCCAACGTCCTGACTTTC

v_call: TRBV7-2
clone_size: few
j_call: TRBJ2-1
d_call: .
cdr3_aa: CASSSRLGESNEQFF
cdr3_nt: TGTGCCAGCAGCTCCCGACTAGGGGAGAGCAATGAGCAGTTCTTC

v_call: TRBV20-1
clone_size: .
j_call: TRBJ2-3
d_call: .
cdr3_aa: CSALDLGDTQYF
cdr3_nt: TGCAGTGCTCTGGACCTTGGGGATACGCAGTATTTT

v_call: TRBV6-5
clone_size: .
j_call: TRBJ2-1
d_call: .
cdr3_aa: CASRYTTQLIGNEQFF
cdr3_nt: TGTGCCAGCAGATATACCACTCAATTAATTGGCAATGAGCAGTTCTTC

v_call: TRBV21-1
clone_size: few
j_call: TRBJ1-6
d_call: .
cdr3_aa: CASRPRTDNSPLHF
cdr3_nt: TGTGCCAGCAGGCCCAGGACAGACAATTCACCCCTCCACTTT

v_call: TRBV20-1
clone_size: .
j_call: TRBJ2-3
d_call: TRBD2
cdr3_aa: CSARDWGGGTDTQYF
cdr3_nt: TGCAGTGCTAGAGATTGGGGAGGGGGCACAGATACGCAGTATTTT

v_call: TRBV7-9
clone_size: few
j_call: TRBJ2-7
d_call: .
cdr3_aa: CASSSGVGVGNSYEQYF
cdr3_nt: TGTGCCAGCAGCTCCGGTGTCGGAGTGGGAAACTCCTACGAGCAGTACTTC

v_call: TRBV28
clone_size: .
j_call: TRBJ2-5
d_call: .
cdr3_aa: CASSSGQTIETQYF
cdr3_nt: TGTGCCAGCAGTTCCGGGCAGACCATAGAGACCCAGTACTTC

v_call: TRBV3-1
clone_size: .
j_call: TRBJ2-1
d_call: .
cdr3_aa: CASSQARTIYNEQFF
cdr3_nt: TGTGCCAGCAGCCAAGCTCGGACTATTTACAATGAGCAGTTCTTC

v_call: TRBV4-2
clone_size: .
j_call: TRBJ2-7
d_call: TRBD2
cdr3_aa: CASTPKELAGEIYEQYF
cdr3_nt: TGTGCCAGCACCCCCAAGGAGCTAGCGGGAGAAATCTACGAGCAGTACTTC

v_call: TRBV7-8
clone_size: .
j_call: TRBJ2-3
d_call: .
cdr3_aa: CASSLGSLQGPFGSDTQYF
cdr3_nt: TGTGCCAGCAGCTTAGGCAGCCTGCAGGGACCCTTTGGGTCAGATACGCAGTATTTT

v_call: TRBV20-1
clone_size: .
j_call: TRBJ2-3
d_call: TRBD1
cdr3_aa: CSARQGQGRADTQYF
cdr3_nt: TGCAGTGCTAGGCAGGGACAGGGAAGGGCAGATACGCAGTATTTT

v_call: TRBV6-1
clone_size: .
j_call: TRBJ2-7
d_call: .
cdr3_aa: CATLRTRDITYEQYF
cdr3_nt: TGTGCCACCCTAAGGACCCGGGACATTACCTACGAGCAGTACTTC

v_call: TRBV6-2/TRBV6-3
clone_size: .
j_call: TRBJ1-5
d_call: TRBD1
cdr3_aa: CASSSGGGGQPQHF
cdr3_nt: TGTGCCAGCAGTTCAGGGGGAGGCGGACAGCCCCAGCATTTT

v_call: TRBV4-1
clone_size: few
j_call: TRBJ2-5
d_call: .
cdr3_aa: CASSLILAPQETQYF
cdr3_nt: TGCGCCAGCAGTCTGATTCTAGCTCCCCAAGAGACCCAGTACTTC

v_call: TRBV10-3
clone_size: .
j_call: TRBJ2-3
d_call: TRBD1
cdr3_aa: CAISEGTGRSTDTQYF
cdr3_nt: TGTGCCATCAGTGAGGGGACAGGGAGGAGCACAGATACGCAGTATTTT

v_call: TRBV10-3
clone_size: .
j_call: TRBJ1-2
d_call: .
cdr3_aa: CAISESGQGEAYSYTF
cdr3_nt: TGTGCCATCAGTGAGTCAGGCCAGGGTGAAGCCTATAGCTACACCTTC

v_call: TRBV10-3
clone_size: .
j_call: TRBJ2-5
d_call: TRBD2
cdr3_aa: CAISRSEREGEQYF
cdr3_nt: TGTGCCATCAGCAGATCGGAGCGGGAGGGGGAGCAGTACTTC

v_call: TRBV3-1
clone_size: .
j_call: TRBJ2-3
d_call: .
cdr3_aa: CASSQVSGGGGTDTQYF
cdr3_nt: TGTGCCAGCAGCCAAGTATCAGGAGGAGGCGGAACAGATACGCAGTATTTT

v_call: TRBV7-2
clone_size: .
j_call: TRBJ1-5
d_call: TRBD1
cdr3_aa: CASSVRGSQPQHF
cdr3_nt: TGTGCCAGCAGCGTCAGGGGGAGTCAGCCCCAGCATTTT

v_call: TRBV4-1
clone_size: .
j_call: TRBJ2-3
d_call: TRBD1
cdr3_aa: CASSPTGLISGWTGTQYF
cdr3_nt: TGCGCCAGCAGCCCGACAGGTTTGATATCCGGTTGGACAGGTACGCAGTATTTT

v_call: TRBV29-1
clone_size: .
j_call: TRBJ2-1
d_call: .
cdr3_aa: CSADRPSYNEQFF
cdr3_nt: TGCAGCGCGGACCGCCCTTCCTACAATGAGCAGTTCTTC

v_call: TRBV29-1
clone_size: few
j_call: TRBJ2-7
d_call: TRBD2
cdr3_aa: CSLISGGDAEQYF
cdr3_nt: TGCAGTCTAATTAGCGGGGGGGATGCCGAGCAGTACTTC

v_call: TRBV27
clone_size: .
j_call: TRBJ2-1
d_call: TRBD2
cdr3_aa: CASSLLASGRASDEQFF
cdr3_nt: TGTGCCAGCAGTTTATTGGCTAGCGGGAGGGCCTCGGATGAGCAGTTCTTC

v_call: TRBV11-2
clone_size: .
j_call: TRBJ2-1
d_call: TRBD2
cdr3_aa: CASSFAGGPWNEQFF
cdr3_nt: TGTGCCAGCAGCTTCGCGGGAGGGCCTTGGAATGAGCAGTTCTTC

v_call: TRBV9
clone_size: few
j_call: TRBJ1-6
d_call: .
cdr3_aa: CASSVGDLGNSPLHF
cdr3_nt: TGTGCCAGCAGCGTAGGGGATTTAGGGAATTCACCCCTCCACTTT

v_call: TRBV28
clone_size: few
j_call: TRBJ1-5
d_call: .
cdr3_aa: CASSLRGRGGSNQPQHF
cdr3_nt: TGTGCCAGCAGTCTCAGGGGCAGGGGCGGTAGCAATCAGCCCCAGCATTTT

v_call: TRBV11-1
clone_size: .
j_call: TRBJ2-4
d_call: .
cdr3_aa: CASSSDKQPNIQYF
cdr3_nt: TGTGCCAGCAGCTCTGACAAACAGCCCAACATTCAGTACTTC

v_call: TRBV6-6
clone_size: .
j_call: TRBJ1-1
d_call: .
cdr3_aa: CASSYSSSAAEAFF
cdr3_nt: TGTGCCAGCAGTTACTCGAGCAGCGCCGCTGAAGCTTTCTTT